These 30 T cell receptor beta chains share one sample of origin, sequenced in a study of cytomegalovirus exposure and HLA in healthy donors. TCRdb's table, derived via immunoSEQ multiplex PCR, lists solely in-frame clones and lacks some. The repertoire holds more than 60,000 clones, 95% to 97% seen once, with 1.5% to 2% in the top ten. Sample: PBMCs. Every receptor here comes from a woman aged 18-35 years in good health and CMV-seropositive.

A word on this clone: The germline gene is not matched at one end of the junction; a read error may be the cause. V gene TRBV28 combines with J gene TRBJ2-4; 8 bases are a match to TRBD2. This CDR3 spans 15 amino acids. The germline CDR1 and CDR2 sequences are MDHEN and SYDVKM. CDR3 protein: CASSFGRRLAGSWNF. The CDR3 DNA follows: TGTGCCAGCAGTTTTGGCCGGCGGTTAGCGGGAAGTTGGAACTTC.

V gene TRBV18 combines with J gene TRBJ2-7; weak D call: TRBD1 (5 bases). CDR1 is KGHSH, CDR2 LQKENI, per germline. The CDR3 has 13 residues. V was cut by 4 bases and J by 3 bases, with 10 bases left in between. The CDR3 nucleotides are TGTGCCAGCTCACGAGGACACGGCTACGAGCAGTACTTC. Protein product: CASSRGHGYEQYF.

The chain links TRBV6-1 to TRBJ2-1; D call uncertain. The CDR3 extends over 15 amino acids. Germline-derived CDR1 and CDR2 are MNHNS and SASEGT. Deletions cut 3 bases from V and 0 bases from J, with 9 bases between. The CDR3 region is CASSDRRSSYNEQFF. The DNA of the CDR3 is TGTGCCAGCAGTGACCGACGGAGCTCCTACAATGAGCAGTTCTTC.

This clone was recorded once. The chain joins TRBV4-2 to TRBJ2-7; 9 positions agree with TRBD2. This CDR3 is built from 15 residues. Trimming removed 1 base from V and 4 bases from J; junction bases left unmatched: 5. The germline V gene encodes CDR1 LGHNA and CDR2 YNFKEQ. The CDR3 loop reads CASSQASGKVYEQYF. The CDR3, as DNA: TGTGCCAGCAGCCAAGCTAGCGGGAAAGTGTACGAGCAGTACTTC.

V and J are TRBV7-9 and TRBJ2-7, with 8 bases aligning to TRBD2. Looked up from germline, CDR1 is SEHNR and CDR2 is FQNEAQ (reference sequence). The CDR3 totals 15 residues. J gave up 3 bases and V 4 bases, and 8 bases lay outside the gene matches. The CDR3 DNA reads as TGTGCCAGCAGCTCTTGGCGGCTAGCGGGCTACGAGCAGTACTTC. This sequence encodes CASSSWRLAGYEQYF.

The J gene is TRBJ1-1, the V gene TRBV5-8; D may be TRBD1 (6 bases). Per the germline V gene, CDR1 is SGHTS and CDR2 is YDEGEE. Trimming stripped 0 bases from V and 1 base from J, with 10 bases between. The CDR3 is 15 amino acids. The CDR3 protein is CASSLGQQGNTEAFF. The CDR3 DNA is TGTGCCAGCAGCTTGGGACAACAGGGGAACACTGAAGCTTTCTTT.

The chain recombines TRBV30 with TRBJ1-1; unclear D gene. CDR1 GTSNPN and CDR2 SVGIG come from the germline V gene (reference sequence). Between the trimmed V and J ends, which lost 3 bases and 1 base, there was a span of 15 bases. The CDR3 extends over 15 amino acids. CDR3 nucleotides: TGTGCCTGGAGGGGAACTAGGGCCCAGAACACTGAAGCTTTCTTT. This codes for CAWRGTRAQNTEAFF.

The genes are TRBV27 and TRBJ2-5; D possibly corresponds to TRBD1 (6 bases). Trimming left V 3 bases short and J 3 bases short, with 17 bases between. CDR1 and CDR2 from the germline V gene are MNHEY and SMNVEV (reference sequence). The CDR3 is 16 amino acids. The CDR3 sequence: CASSFLAGTSKETQYF. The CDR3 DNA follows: TGTGCCAGCAGTTTCCTAGCCGGGACAAGTAAAGAGACCCAGTACTTC.

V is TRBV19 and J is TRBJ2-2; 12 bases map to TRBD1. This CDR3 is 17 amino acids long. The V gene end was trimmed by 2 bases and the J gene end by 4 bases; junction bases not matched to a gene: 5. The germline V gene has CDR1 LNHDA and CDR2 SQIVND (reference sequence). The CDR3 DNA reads TGTGCCAGTAGTATATCGGGACAGGGGGCGTCCACCGGGGAGCTGTTTTTT. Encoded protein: CASSISGQGASTGELFF.

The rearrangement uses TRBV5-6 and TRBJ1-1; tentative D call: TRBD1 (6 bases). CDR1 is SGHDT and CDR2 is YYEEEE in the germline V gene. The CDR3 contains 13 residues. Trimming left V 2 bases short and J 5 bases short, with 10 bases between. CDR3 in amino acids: CASSLPGETEAFF. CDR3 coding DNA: TGTGCCAGCAGCTTACCAGGGGAGACTGAAGCTTTCTTT.

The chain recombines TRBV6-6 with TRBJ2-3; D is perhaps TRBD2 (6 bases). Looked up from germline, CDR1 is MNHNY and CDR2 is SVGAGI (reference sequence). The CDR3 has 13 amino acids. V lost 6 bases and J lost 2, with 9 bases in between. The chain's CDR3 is CASRRDSTDTQYF. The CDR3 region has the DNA TGTGCCAGCAGACGGGACTCCACAGATACGCAGTATTTT.

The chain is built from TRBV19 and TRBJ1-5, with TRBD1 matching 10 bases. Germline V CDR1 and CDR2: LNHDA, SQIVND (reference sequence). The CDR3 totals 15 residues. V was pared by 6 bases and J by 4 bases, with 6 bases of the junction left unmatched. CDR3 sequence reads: CASRSRDRGNQPQHF. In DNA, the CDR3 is TGTGCCAGTAGGTCCCGGGACAGGGGAAATCAGCCCCAGCATTTT.

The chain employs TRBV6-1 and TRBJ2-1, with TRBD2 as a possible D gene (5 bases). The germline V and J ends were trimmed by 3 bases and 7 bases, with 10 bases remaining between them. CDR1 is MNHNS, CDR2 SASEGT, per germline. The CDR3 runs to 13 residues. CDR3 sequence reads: CASSDDGVNEQFF. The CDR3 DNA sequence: TGTGCCAGCAGTGATGACGGGGTTAATGAGCAGTTCTTC.

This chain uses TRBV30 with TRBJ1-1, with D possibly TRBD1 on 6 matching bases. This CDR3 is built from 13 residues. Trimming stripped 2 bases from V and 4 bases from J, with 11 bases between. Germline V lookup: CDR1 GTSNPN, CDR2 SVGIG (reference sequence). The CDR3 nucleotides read TGTGCCTGGAGTATAGAAGGGGGCACTGAAGCTTTCTTT. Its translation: CAWSIEGGTEAFF.

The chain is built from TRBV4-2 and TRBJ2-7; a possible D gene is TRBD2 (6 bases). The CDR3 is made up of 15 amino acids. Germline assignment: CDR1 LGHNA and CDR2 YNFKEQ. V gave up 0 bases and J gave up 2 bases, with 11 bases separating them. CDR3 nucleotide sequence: TGTGCCAGCAGCCAAGATTGGGCTAGCGCCTACGAGCAGTACTTC. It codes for CASSQDWASAYEQYF.

The CDR3 sequence is CASSRQDIPLRYF. CDR3 DNA: TGTGCCAGCAGTCGACAGGACATCCCTTTAAGGTACTTC. V and J are TRBV28 and TRBJ2-5, with a tentative D call TRBD1 (6 bases). The germline V gene encodes CDR1 MDHEN and CDR2 SYDVKM. CDR3 length: 13 amino acids. V gave up 5 bases and J gave up 13 bases, with 20 bases separating them.

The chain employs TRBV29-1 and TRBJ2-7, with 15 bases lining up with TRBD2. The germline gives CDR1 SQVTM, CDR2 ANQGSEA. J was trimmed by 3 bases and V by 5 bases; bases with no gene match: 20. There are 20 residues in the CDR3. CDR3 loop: CSVYRSRTSGRAPFFYEQYF. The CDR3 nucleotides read TGCAGCGTTTACCGCAGTAGGACTAGCGGGAGGGCTCCCTTCTTCTACGAGCAGTACTTC.

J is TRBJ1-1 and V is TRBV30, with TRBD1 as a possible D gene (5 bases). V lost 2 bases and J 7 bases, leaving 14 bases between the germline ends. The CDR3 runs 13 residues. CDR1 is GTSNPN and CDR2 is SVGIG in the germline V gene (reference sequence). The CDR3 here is CAWSLRPGGEAFF. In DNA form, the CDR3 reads TGTGCCTGGAGTCTAAGGCCGGGGGGTGAAGCTTTCTTT.

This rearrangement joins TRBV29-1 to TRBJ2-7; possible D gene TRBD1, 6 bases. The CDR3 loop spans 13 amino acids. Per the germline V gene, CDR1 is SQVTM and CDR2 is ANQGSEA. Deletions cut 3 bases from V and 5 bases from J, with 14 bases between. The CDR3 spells CSVDTGHGDEQYF. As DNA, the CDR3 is TGCAGCGTTGATACGGGACACGGCGACGAGCAGTACTTC.

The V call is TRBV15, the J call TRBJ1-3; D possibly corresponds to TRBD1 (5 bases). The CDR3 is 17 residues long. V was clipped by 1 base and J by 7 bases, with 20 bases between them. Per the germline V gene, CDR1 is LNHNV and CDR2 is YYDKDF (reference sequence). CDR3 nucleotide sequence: TGTGCCACCAGCAGAGCCCTCCCGGGACTTATCGCGAACACCATATATTTT. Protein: CATSRALPGLIANTIYF.

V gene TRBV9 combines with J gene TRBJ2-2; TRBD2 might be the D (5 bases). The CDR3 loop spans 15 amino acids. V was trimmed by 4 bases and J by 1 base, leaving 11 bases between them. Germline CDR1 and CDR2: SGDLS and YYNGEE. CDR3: CASSKRSGNTGELFF. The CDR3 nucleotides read TGTGCCAGCAGCAAACGCAGCGGGAACACCGGGGAGCTGTTTTTT.

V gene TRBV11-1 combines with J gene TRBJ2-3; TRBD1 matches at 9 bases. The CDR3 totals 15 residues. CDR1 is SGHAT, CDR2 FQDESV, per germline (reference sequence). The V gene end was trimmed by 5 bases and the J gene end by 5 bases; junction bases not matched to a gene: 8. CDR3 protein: CASSTAGQGIDTQYF. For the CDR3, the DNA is TGTGCCAGCAGCACGGCGGGACAGGGAATAGATACGCAGTATTTT.

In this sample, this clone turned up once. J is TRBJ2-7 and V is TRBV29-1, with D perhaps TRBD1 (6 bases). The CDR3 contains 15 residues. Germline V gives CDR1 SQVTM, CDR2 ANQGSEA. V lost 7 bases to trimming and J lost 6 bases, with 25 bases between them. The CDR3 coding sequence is TGCAGCGCCGTACCCCCGGAGACAGGCCCTGGCGAGCAGTACTTC. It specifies CSAVPPETGPGEQYF.

The CDR3 DNA sequence: TGTGCCACCAGCAGACCGGGACAGGGTAACGAAAAACTGTTTTTT. Translating gives CATSRPGQGNEKLFF. The chain has TRBV15 and TRBJ1-4; 9 bases are shared with TRBD1. The V segment lost 2 bases and the J segment 8 bases; nucleotides outside the gene matches: 6. The V gene's germline CDR1 is LNHNV and CDR2 YYDKDF (reference sequence). The CDR3 has 15 residues.

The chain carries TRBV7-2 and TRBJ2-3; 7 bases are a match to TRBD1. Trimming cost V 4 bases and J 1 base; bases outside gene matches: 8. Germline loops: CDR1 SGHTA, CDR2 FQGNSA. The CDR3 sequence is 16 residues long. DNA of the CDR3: TGTGCCAGCAGCTCTAGACAGGGACGTGGCACAGATACGCAGTATTTT. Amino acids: CASSSRQGRGTDTQYF. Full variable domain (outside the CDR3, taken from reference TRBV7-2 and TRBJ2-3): GAGVSQSPSNKVTEKGKDVELRCDPISGHTALYWYRQSLGQGLEFLIYFQGNSAPDKSGLPSDRFSAERTGGSVSTLTIQRTQQEDSAVYLCASSSRQGRGTDTQYFGPGTRLTVL.

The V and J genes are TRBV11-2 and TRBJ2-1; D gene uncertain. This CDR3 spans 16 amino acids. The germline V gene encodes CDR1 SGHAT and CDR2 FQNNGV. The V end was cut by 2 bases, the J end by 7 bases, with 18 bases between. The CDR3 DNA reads TGTGCCAGCAGCTTAATTTCCTTGGCTTCCTTAAATGAGCAGTTCTTC. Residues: CASSLISLASLNEQFF.

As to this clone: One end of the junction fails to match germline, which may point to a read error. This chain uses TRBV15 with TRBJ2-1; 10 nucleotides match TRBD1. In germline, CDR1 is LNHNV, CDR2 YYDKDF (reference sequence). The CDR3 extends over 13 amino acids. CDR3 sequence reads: CATSRDQTGGLLF. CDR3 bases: TGTGCCACCAGCAGAGATCAGACAGGGGGCTTACTCTTC.

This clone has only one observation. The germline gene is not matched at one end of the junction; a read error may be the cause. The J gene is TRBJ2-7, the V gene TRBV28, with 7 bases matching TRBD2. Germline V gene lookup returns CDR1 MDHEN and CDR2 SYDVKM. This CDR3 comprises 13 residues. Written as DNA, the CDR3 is TGTGCCAGCAGTTTCCGGGACTACACCGAGGAGTACTTC. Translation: CASSFRDYTEEYF. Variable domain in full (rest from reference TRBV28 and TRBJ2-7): DVKVTQSSRYLVKRTGEKVFLECVQDMDHENMFWYRQDPGLGLRLIYFSYDVKMKEKGDIPEGYSVSREKKERFSLILESASTNQTSMYLCASSFRDYTEEYFGPGTRLTVT.

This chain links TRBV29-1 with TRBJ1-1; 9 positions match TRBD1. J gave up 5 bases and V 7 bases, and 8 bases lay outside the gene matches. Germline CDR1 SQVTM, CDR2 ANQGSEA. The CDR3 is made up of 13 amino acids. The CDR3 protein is CSGRQGGWTEAFF. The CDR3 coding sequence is TGCAGCGGTAGACAGGGGGGTTGGACTGAAGCTTTCTTT.

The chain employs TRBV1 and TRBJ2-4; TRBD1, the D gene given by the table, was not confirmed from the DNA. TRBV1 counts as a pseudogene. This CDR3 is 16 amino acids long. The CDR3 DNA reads TGCACCAGCAGGGGTGGACAGACACTAGCCAAAAACATTCAGTACTTC. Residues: CTSRGGQTLAKNIQYF.